This entry lists 21 T cell receptor beta chains sequenced from one sample in a study of molecular identifiers for immune sequencing clone quantification. TCRdb fed the PCR reads into MiXCR, producing one record per CDR3 protein. The sample lists fewer than 350,000 distinct CDR3 sequences; roughly 24% were seen once. Sequenced sample: naive CD8+ T cells from blood, with Jurkat cell RNA spiked in. Documented subset: FACS-sorted CD8+CD4-CCR7+CD45RA+ naive T cells. The origin of the receptors is a human donor in good health. Some libraries in this study had Jurkat cell RNA spiked in.

A few counts support this clonotype. The V and J genes are TRBV7-9 and TRBJ2-3; 9 bases are a match to TRBD1. The CDR3 totals 16 residues. Germline-derived CDR1 and CDR2 are SEHNR and FQNEAQ (reference sequence). The J segment lost 2 bases and the V segment lost 0 bases, leaving 3 bases of the junction unmatched. The CDR3 spells CASSLAGTGITDTQYF. The CDR3 nucleotides read TGTGCCAGCAGCTTAGCGGGGACAGGGATCACAGATACGCAGTATTTT.

This clonotype was observed a handful of times. The chain recombines TRBV20-1 with TRBJ2-6; D not certain. V shed 1 base and J shed 7 bases, with 5 bases lying between them. Germline CDR1 reads DFQATT; CDR2 reads SNEGSKA (reference sequence). The CDR3 is made up of 12 amino acids. The CDR3 region is CSARVRANVLTF. The CDR3, as DNA: TGCAGTGCTAGAGTTCGAGCCAACGTCCTGACTTTC.

As concerns this clonotype: Being one base from a much bigger clone, this may be a read error. The J gene is TRBJ2-7, the V gene TRBV27; TRBD2 might be the D (6 bases). Germline V CDR1 and CDR2: MNHEY, SMNVEV (reference sequence). V was pared by 9 bases and J by 0 bases, with 12 bases between. The CDR3 is made up of 13 amino acids. In DNA form, the CDR3 reads TGTGCCAGGAGTCACGGGAGCTCCTACGAGCAGTACTTC. Residues: CARSHGSSYEQYF.

This clonotype was found many times. This chain links TRBV6-5 with TRBJ2-3; 7 bases agree with TRBD1. This CDR3 spans 15 amino acids. Germline CDR1 MNHEY, CDR2 SVGAGI. V was pared by 2 bases and J by 1 base, with 3 bases of the junction left unmatched. DNA for the CDR3: TGTGCCAGCAGTTACGAAGGACAGGGCACAGATACGCAGTATTTT. This sequence encodes CASSYEGQGTDTQYF.

This clonotype showed up many times. V gene TRBV7-9 combines with J gene TRBJ2-7; no clear D gene. The germline V gene encodes CDR1 SEHNR and CDR2 FQNEAQ (reference sequence). Trimming stripped 1 base from V and 7 bases from J, with 17 bases between. The CDR3 loop spans 15 amino acids. CDR3 region: CASSLGVSVFSEQYF. Here the CDR3 DNA reads TGTGCCAGCAGCTTAGGTGTCAGTGTATTTAGTGAGCAGTACTTC. Complete variable domain (other parts from reference TRBV7-9 and TRBJ2-7): DTGVSQNPRHKITKRGQNVTFRCDPISEHNRLYWYRQTLGQGPEFLTYFQNEAQLEKSRLLSDRFSAERPKGSFSTLEIQRTEQGDSAMYLCASSLGVSVFSEQYFGPGTRLTVT.

This clonotype was seen many times. V gene TRBV7-2 combines with J gene TRBJ2-1; D remains unclear. CDR3 size: 15 residues. Germline CDR1 and CDR2: SGHTA and FQGNSA. V lost 1 base to trimming and J lost 0 bases, with 7 bases between them. The CDR3 DNA reads as TGTGCCAGCAGCTTAGGACTGAACTCCTACAATGAGCAGTTCTTC. Its protein is CASSLGLNSYNEQFF.

A note on this clonotype: The junction differs from germline at one of its ends, possibly a read error. The chain carries TRBV4-3 and TRBJ1-1; D unclear. The length of the CDR3 is 16 residues. CDR1 LGHNA and CDR2 YSLEER come from the germline V gene. CDR3 protein: CASGQDRPGLLLEAFF. CDR3 DNA: TGCGCCAGCGGCCAAGATCGGCCGGGATTATTACTCGAAGCTTTCTTT.

J is TRBJ2-7 and V is TRBV12-3 or TRBV12-4; D remains ambiguous. The CDR3 runs to 12 residues. V was clipped by 6 bases and J by 7 bases, with 13 bases between them. Written as DNA, the CDR3 is TGTGCCAGCAGCGTCCCCTTGTCTGAGCAGTACTTC. Translating it yields CASSVPLSEQYF.

In the case of this clonotype: A single base separates this from a much larger clone, so it may be a read error. The chain recombines TRBV6-5 with TRBJ2-2; 11 nucleotides agree with TRBD2. The CDR3 is 17 amino acids. In germline, CDR1 is MNHEY, CDR2 SVGAGI. CDR3 bases: TGTACCAGCAGTTACTGGGCTAGCGGGGGGAGCACCGGGGAGCTGTTTTTT. Protein sequence: CTSSYWASGGSTGELFF.

This chain joins TRBV5-1 and TRBJ2-7; 7 positions agree with TRBD2. In germline, CDR1 is SGHRS, CDR2 YFSETQ. The CDR3 length is 16 residues. After removal of 4 bases from V and 3 bases from J, the junction contained 13 bases not matched to a gene. The CDR3 spells CASSPSAASGIYEQYF. The DNA for the CDR3 is TGCGCCAGCAGCCCCTCCGCGGCTAGCGGAATCTACGAGCAGTACTTC.

This clonotype has at least ten counts. This chain links TRBV11-2 with TRBJ2-3; a weak D match, TRBD2 (6 bases). V lost 2 bases and J 3 bases, leaving 12 bases between the germline ends. CDR3 size: 15 residues. CDR1 and CDR2 from the germline V gene are SGHAT and FQNNGV. The CDR3 sequence is CASSLWSGETDTQYF. CDR3 nucleotide sequence: TGTGCCAGCAGCTTATGGTCGGGAGAGACAGATACGCAGTATTTT.

This clonotype appeared a few times. The genes are TRBV6-5 and TRBJ1-1; D ambiguous. Between the trimmed V and J ends, which lost 0 bases and 0 bases, there was a span of 11 bases. The CDR3 loop spans 16 amino acids. Germline CDR1 is MNHEY and CDR2 is SVGAGI. The CDR3 is CASSYSRVSLNTEAFF. Written as DNA, the CDR3 is TGTGCCAGCAGTTACTCGAGAGTCAGCCTGAACACTGAAGCTTTCTTT.

This clonotype was found many times. J is TRBJ2-3 and V is TRBV19, with 10 bases identical to TRBD2. CDR3 length: 15 amino acids. The V and J ends lost 3 bases and 1 base, in that order; junction bases with no gene match: 1. Germline V gene data show CDR1 as LNHDA and CDR2 as SQIVND (reference sequence). The CDR3 DNA sequence: TGTGCCAGTAGTATCCTAGCGGGAGGCACAGATACGCAGTATTTT. Its translation is CASSILAGGTDTQYF.

This clonotype was detected many times. J is TRBJ1-5 and V is TRBV29-1; maybe TRBD1 (5 bases). Germline V gene data show CDR1 as SQVTM and CDR2 as ANQGSEA. The CDR3 is 12 amino acids. V lost 6 bases, J lost 7 bases, and 13 bases lay in between. The CDR3 loop is CSVGELYQPQHF. The CDR3 nucleotides read TGCAGCGTGGGGGAGTTGTACCAGCCCCAGCATTTT. Full variable domain (outside the CDR3, taken from reference TRBV29-1 and TRBJ1-5): SAVISQKPSRDICQRGTSLTIQCQVDSQVTMMFWYRQQPGQSLTLIATANQGSEATYESGFVIDKFPISRPNLTFSTLTVSNMSPEDSSIYLCSVGELYQPQHFGDGTRLSIL.

The chain carries TRBV5-6 and TRBJ2-3; D may be TRBD1 (6 bases). The germline V gene has CDR1 SGHDT and CDR2 YYEEEE. This CDR3 spans 15 amino acids. The ends were cut back, 0 bases at V and 6 bases at J, with 14 bases in the middle. The CDR3 loop is CASSLVTRDKDTQYF. The CDR3 region has the DNA TGTGCCAGCAGCTTGGTTACCAGGGACAAGGATACGCAGTATTTT.

With regard to this clonotype: A much larger clone is a single base away; this may be a read error. The rearrangement uses TRBV5-1 and TRBJ2-3; perhaps TRBD1 as D (6 bases). Per germline, CDR1 SGHRS and CDR2 YFSETQ. The length of the CDR3 is 15 residues. In nucleotides, the CDR3 is TGCGCCAGCAGCTTGGGACAGGTGGGCACAGATGCGCAGTATTTT. Its protein is CASSLGQVGTDAQYF.

A remark on this clonotype: A read error is likely, as this CDR3 ends without the conserved phenylalanine or tryptophan. The V call is TRBV5-1, the J call TRBJ2-5; 9 bases match TRBD1. There are 14 residues in the CDR3. The trim removed 7 bases at V and 2 bases at J, leaving 6 bases unmatched. Germline-derived CDR1 and CDR2 are SGHRS and YFSETQ. The CDR3 DNA sequence: TGCGCCAGCGGCCCGGGACAGGGACAAGAGACCCAGTACTAC. Protein sequence: CASGPGQGQETQYY.

In its sample, this clonotype was seen many times. CDR3 amino acids: CASSYSQPDTQYF. CDR3 bases: TGTGCCAGCAGTTACTCGCAACCAGATACGCAGTATTTT. The chain carries TRBV6-5 and TRBJ2-3, with D hard to call. The length of the CDR3 is 13 residues. Germline V gene lookup returns CDR1 MNHEY and CDR2 SVGAGI. V gave up 0 bases and J gave up 4 bases, with 5 bases separating them.

In the case of this clonotype: A junction boundary mismatches the germline segment, possibly from a read error. The CDR3 here is CSASLASYNEQSF. Here the CDR3 DNA reads TGCAGTGCTTCACTAGCGTCCTACAATGAGCAGTCCTTC. The chain uses TRBV20-1 and TRBJ2-1; TRBD2 aligns across 7 bases. The germline CDR1 and CDR2 sequences are DFQATT and SNEGSKA (reference sequence). The length of the CDR3 is 13 residues.

A word on this clonotype: The junction does not match germline at one end; this may be a read error. V is TRBV27 and J is TRBJ2-7, with D unclear. Germline V lookup: CDR1 MNHEY, CDR2 SMNVEV (reference sequence). This CDR3 comprises 14 residues. This chain's CDR3 is CASSLSSLTYEQSF. The CDR3, as DNA: TGTGCCAGCAGTTTATCGTCATTAACCTACGAGCAGTCCTTC.

At least ten counts were recorded for this clonotype. The chain is built from TRBV4-3 and TRBJ2-1, with 9 nucleotides matching TRBD2. V lost 3 bases, J lost 0 bases, and 9 bases stayed unmatched. This CDR3 spans 18 amino acids. The germline gives CDR1 LGHNA, CDR2 YSLEER. The CDR3, as DNA: TGCGCCAGCAGCCAGGGTATAGCGGGGGACTACTCCTACAATGAGCAGTTCTTC. It translates to CASSQGIAGDYSYNEQFF.